The 15 T cell receptor beta chains reported below all come from one sample, sequenced in a study of cytomegalovirus exposure and HLA in healthy donors. Primers for the PCR totalled 60 Vbeta and 13 Jbeta. Only in-frame clones appear in the TCRdb table, and some are missing; sequencing was by immunoSEQ multiplex PCR. The sample consists of approximately 110,000 clones, approximately 69% of them appearing once. The material sequenced was PBMCs. The receptor set was obtained from a man between 25 and 39 years old in good health and CMV-seronegative.

Remarks on this clone: Distinct nucleotide sequences in the sample also encode this CDR3. This chain uses TRBV9 with TRBJ2-2; TRBD2 matches 11 bases. CDR1 is SGDLS and CDR2 is YYNGEE in the germline V gene. The CDR3 is 15 residues long. Losses at the gene ends were 2 bases for V and 4 bases for J; bases not matched to a gene: 1. The CDR3 DNA is TGTGCCAGCAGCGTCGGACTAGCGGGCACCGGGGAGCTGTTTTTT. Translation: CASSVGLAGTGELFF.

This sequence joins TRBV19 and TRBJ1-5; D ambiguous. Germline CDR1 reads LNHDA; CDR2 reads SQIVND (reference sequence). V was clipped by 1 base and J by 4 bases, with 17 bases between them. This CDR3 contains 17 residues. In DNA form, the CDR3 reads TGTGCCAGTAGTATAGGAGTGGGTCAGCCGAGGAATCAGCCCCAGCATTTT. Its translation: CASSIGVGQPRNQPQHF.

V and J are TRBV5-3 and TRBJ1-1; D not certain. TRBV5-3 is labeled an ORF, and its function is uncertain. With 4 bases removed from V and 2 bases from J, the gap between germline ends came to 12 bases. The CDR3 extends over 14 amino acids. CDR3 sequence: CARSGDRLNTEAFF. The CDR3 coding sequence is TGTGCCAGAAGCGGAGACCGCCTTAACACTGAAGCTTTCTTT.

This chain uses TRBV30 with TRBJ1-5, with D maybe TRBD1 (5 bases). V lost 3 bases and J lost 4, with 7 bases in between. The CDR3 consists of 12 residues. In germline, CDR1 is GTSNPN, CDR2 SVGIG (reference sequence). The CDR3 protein is CAWRRGNQPQHF. CDR3 nucleotides: TGTGCCTGGAGACGGGGGAATCAGCCCCAGCATTTT.

The chain joins TRBV6-1 to TRBJ1-3, with TRBD1 matching over 12 bases. V gave up 3 bases and J gave up 4 bases; unmatched junction bases: 10. This CDR3 is built from 18 residues. Germline CDR1 reads MNHNS; CDR2 reads SASEGT. Here the CDR3 DNA reads TGTGCCAGCAGTGAGCATATTGGGACAGGGGGCTACGGAAACACCATATATTTT. Its translation is CASSEHIGTGGYGNTIYF.

CDR3 DNA sequence: TGTGCCAGTAGTTCCGGGACAGGGGGCTTAACTGAAGCTTTCTTT. Its protein is CASSSGTGGLTEAFF. J is TRBJ1-1 and V is TRBV19; TRBD1 agrees at 12 bases. There are 15 residues in the CDR3. Losses at the gene ends were 5 bases for V and 5 bases for J; bases not matched to a gene: 6. Germline lookup yields CDR1 LNHDA and CDR2 SQIVND (reference sequence).

This chain connects TRBV9 to TRBJ2-3; no clear D gene. The length of the CDR3 is 14 residues. V was trimmed by 3 bases and J by 1 base, leaving 9 bases between them. Per germline, CDR1 SGDLS and CDR2 YYNGEE. The CDR3 region is CASSAPRGTDTQYF. The DNA for the CDR3 is TGTGCCAGCAGCGCCCCCCGGGGCACAGATACGCAGTATTTT.

The chain is built from TRBV9 and TRBJ2-1, with 7 bases lining up with TRBD2. The J segment lost 11 bases and the V segment lost 0 bases, leaving 2 bases of the junction unmatched. This CDR3 is built from 12 residues. Germline loops: CDR1 SGDLS, CDR2 YYNGEE. The CDR3 region has the DNA TGTGCCAGCAGCGTAGGGGAGGGCAAGCAGTTCTTC. This sequence encodes CASSVGEGKQFF.

The sample holds one count of this clone. V is TRBV5-4 and J is TRBJ1-2, with D uncertain. Trimming removed 2 bases at V and 7 bases at J, with 6 bases between. CDR1 and CDR2 (germline): SGHNT, YYREEE (reference sequence). This CDR3 is built from 11 residues. The CDR3 DNA reads as TGTGCCAGCAGCTTCGGTTCTGGCTACACCTTC. It is translated as CASSFGSGYTF.

The gene calls are TRBV7-9 and TRBJ1-3; 9 positions match TRBD1. Germline V gene data show CDR1 as SEHNR and CDR2 as FQNEAQ (reference sequence). After removal of 0 bases from V and 5 bases from J, the junction contained 5 bases not matched to a gene. The CDR3 extends over 16 amino acids. The CDR3 is CASSLAQGTGRNTIYF. As DNA, the CDR3 is TGTGCCAGCAGCTTAGCGCAGGGGACAGGGCGAAACACCATATATTTT.

V gene TRBV2 combines with J gene TRBJ2-3; TRBD2 might be the D (5 bases). V gave up 4 bases and J gave up 0 bases, with 14 bases separating them. CDR3 length: 16 residues. CDR1 is SNHLY and CDR2 is FYNNEI in the germline V gene. The CDR3 loop is CASSAGTSKSTDTQYF. The CDR3 bases are TGTGCCAGCAGTGCCGGCACTAGTAAGAGCACAGATACGCAGTATTTT.

V and J are TRBV30 and TRBJ1-4; 8 nucleotides match TRBD1. Trimming removed 2 bases from V and 5 bases from J; junction bases left unmatched: 7. Germline V gives CDR1 GTSNPN, CDR2 SVGIG (reference sequence). The CDR3 consists of 15 residues. CDR3 residues: CAWSPGRDRNEKLFF. The CDR3 nucleotides are TGTGCCTGGAGTCCCGGCCGGGACAGGAATGAAAAACTGTTTTTT.

This clone showed up just a few times. V gene TRBV4-3 combines with J gene TRBJ1-1; no definite D call. Germline V CDR1 and CDR2: LGHNA, YSLEER. Trimming cost V 0 bases and J 7 bases, with 12 bases left between them. This CDR3 region has 14 residues. Here the CDR3 DNA reads TGCGCCAGCAGCCAAGAGATACGGAGCAGTGAAGCTTTCTTT. This codes for CASSQEIRSSEAFF.

The chain couples TRBV7-9 to TRBJ2-7; D is perhaps TRBD1 (6 bases). Germline CDR1 is SEHNR and CDR2 is FQNEAQ (reference sequence). CDR3 size: 16 residues. The V and J ends lost 3 bases and 0 bases respectively, with 15 bases between them. CDR3 sequence (DNA): TGTGCCAGCAGCTTTCCGGCGGACAGCAACTCCTACGAGCAGTACTTC. This encodes CASSFPADSNSYEQYF.

The chain has TRBV28 and TRBJ2-7; 13 nucleotides align to TRBD2. The V gene's germline CDR1 is MDHEN and CDR2 SYDVKM. V was clipped by 6 bases and J by 3 bases; unmatched bases: 8. This CDR3 comprises 16 residues. CDR3 nucleotides: TGTGCCAGCAGGGCGGGACTAGCGGGATCGCTCTACGAGCAGTACTTC. It translates to CASRAGLAGSLYEQYF.